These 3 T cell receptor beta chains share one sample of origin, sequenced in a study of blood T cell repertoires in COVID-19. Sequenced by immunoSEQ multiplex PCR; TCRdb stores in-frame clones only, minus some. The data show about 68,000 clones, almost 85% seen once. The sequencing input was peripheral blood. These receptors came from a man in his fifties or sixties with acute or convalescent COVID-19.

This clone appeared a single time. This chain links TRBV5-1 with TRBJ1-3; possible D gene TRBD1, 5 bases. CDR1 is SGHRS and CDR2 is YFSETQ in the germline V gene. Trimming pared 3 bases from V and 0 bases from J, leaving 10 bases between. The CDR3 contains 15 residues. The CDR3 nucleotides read TGCGCCAGCAGCTCGGGGGACCTCTCTGGAAACACCATATATTTT. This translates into CASSSGDLSGNTIYF.

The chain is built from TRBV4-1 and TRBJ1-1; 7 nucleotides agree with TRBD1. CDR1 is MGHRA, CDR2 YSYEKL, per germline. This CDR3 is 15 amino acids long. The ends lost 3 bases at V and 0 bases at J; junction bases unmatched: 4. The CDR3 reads CASSHRDSLNTEAFF. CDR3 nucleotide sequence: TGCGCCAGCAGCCACCGGGACAGTCTGAACACTGAAGCTTTCTTT.

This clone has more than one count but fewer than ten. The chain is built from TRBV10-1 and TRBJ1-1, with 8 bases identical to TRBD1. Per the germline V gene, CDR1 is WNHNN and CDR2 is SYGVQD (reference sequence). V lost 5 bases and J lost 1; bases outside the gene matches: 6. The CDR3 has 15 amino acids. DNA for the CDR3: TGCGCCAGCAGTAACCCGGGACAGGAGAACACTGAAGCTTTCTTT. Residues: CASSNPGQENTEAFF.